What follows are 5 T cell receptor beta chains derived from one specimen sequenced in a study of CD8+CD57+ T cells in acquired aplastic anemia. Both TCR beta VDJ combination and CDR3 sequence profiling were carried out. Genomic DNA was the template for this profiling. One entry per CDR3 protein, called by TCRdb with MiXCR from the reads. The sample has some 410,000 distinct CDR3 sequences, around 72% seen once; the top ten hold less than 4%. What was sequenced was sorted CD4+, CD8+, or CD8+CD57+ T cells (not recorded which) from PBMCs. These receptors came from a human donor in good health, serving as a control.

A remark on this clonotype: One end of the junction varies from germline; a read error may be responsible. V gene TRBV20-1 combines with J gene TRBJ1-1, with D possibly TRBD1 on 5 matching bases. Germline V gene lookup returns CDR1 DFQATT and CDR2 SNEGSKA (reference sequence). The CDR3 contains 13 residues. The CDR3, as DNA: TGCAGTGCTAGAAAGTTTGGGGCCACTGAGGCTTCCTTT. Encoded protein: CSARKFGATEASF.

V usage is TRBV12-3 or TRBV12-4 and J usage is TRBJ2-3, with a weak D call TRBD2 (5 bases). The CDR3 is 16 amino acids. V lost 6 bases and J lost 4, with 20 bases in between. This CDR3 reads CASSLAPPSWADTQYF. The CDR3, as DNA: TGTGCCAGCAGCCTAGCTCCTCCGAGCTGGGCAGATACGCAGTATTTT.

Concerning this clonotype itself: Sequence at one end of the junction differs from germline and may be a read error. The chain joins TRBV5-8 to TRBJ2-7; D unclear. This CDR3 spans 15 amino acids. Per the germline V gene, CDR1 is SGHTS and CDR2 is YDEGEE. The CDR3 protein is CASSLPGRSPYEQYF. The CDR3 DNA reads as TGCGCCAGCAGCCTCCCAGGCAGGTCCCCCTACGAGCAGTACTTC.

The CDR3 region is CASSAWNSGNTINQYF. The CDR3 nucleotides read TGTGCCAGCAGCGCCTGGAACTCTGGAAACACCATAAATCAGTATTTT. This chain links TRBV7-3 with TRBJ2-3, with no clear D. The CDR3 totals 16 residues. The V and J ends lost 5 bases and 12 bases respectively, with 27 bases between them. In germline, CDR1 is SGHTA, CDR2 FQGTGA.

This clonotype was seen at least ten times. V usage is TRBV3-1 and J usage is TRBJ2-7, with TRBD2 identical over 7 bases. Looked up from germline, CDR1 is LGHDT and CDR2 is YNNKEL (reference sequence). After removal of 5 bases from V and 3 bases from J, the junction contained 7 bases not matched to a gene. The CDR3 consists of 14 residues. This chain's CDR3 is CASSTGGTYYEQYF. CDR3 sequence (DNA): TGTGCCAGCAGCACCGGGGGGACCTACTACGAGCAGTACTTC.